This TCR beta chain was identified during a study of blood T cell repertoires in COVID-19 (dated by TCRdb to between 2020 and 2021). Background for the entire study: Samples covering the acute and convalescent phases of COVID-19 were provided by collaborators in the United States, Italy and Spain. The dataset comprised deeply sampled blood TCRbeta repertoires from subjects exposed to, actively infected with, or recovered from COVID-19. The material from the prospective study consisted of cDNA or gDNA derived from T cells, B-cell-depleted T cells, or PBMCs. Sample metadata almost always included a de-identified subject ID, COVID-19 status, age in years and sex. Samples came from the ongoing ImmuneRACE study (first 160 participants) plus 1,254 subjects from 6 global collaborators. Where available, HLA class I and class II types were obtained from metadata supplied by the sample provider rather than from assay-based typing. The repertoires were released in a freely available public database meant as a resource for research on the immune response to SARS-CoV-2. Overall study results and their limits: The amount of clinical and demographic metadata varied by source and participant and was provided uncurated.

TCRbeta CDR3 regions were amplified from genomic DNA using the immunoSEQ Assay, a bias-controlled multiplex PCR. The paper's data handling went like this. The number of nucleated cells in each sample was estimated by amplification of reference gene primers within the assay. To quantify the absolute abundance of each unique TCRbeta CDR3 rearrangement, sequence reads were collapsed and filtered. For each sample, productive Simpson clonality was calculated as the square root of Simpson's diversity index across productive rearrangements. TCRdb took this table from immuneACCESS and kept in-frame rearrangements with V and J called. Such tables lack part of the clones; where checked against another copy, unresolved V genes explain under half of the gap, and the rest is unexplained. Clone size and the V and J calls come from that table; the DNA yielded D and trimming. This sample is represented by about 82,000 clones; 70% to 90% of them were singletons. The ten largest clones represent more than 15% of the sample.

To note about this clone: Its antigen is currently not known. Base qualities were left out, and no much larger clone turns up one base away.

Collaborating institutions collected whole blood in K2EDTA tubes following their own protocols. For TCRbeta analysis, collaborators shipped samples in one of three forms: frozen whole blood, isolated PBMCs, or DNA extracted from either of those sample types. The sequenced sample was peripheral blood. This TCR derives from an elderly man with active or convalescent COVID-19.

The CDR3 sequence is CAWKGLGEADTQYF. The bases read TGTGCCTGGAAGGGGCTGGGTGAGGCAGATACGCAGTATTTT. The chain uses TRBV30 and TRBJ2-3; 5 matching bases give a weak D call of TRBD1. The germline V gene (reference sequence) provides CDR1 GTSNPN and CDR2 SVGIG. V was cut back by 4 bases and J by 4 bases, leaving a gap of 15 bases between them. The CDR3 sequence holds 14 residues, the cysteine and phenylalanine included. CDR3 DNA is the only sequence kept; it has 42 bases, read in frame from the first base. The full variable domain, completed from the reference TRBV30 and TRBJ2-3 proteins outside the CDR3, reads SQTIHQWPATLVQPVGSPLSLECTVEGTSNPNLYWYRQAAGRGLQLLFYSVGIGQISSEVPQNLSASRPQDRQFILSSKKLLLSDSGFYLCAWKGLGEADTQYFGPGTRLTVL.